Presented here are 24 T cell receptor beta chains from one specimen sequenced in a study of blood T cells in healthy people across ages. With a J-beta primer mix and a sample-barcoded 5' primer, a second PCR ran about 6 to 11 cycles. TCRdb independently ran MiXCR on the 5' RACE reads; one entry per CDR3 protein. The top ten clones hold about 19% of a sample with 920,000 or so distinct CDR3 sequences, more than 40% of them seen once. The sample was blood. All receptors come from a woman aged 55-70 years in good health.

The chain recombines TRBV6-2 or TRBV6-3 with TRBJ2-1; a possible D gene is TRBD2 (6 bases). The V end was cut by 5 bases, the J end by 5 bases, with 13 bases between. Looked up from germline, CDR1 is MNHEY and CDR2 is SVGEGT. The CDR3 loop spans 14 amino acids. This chain's CDR3 is CASSQPGANNEQFF. CDR3 bases: TGTGCCAGCAGTCAACCGGGAGCCAACAATGAGCAGTTCTTC.

The gene calls are TRBV21-1 and TRBJ2-3; the table's D call, TRBD1, has no DNA check behind it. TRBV21-1 is a recognized pseudogene. The CDR3 has 15 amino acids. CDR3 residues: CARPRAGRCTDTQYF. The CDR3 coding sequence is TGTGCCAGGCCACGGGCCGGGAGATGCACAGATACGCAGTATTTT.

The rearrangement joins TRBV6-1 to TRBJ2-1, with 7 nucleotides matching TRBD2. The CDR3 consists of 16 residues. V lost 9 bases to trimming and J lost 5 bases; unmatched junction nucleotides: 16. CDR1 MNHNS and CDR2 SASEGT come from the germline V gene. CDR3 sequence reads: CARTVLHGGRDNEQFF. CDR3 DNA: TGTGCCAGGACGGTCCTTCACGGGGGGAGGGACAATGAGCAGTTCTTC.

In nucleotides, the CDR3 is TGTGCCAGCAGCGTAGACGGTACGAACACTGAAGCTTTCTTT. This codes for CASSVDGTNTEAFF. The V gene is TRBV9, the J gene TRBJ1-1; D gene ambiguous. V was clipped by 0 bases and J by 1 base, with 7 bases between them. This CDR3 is built from 14 residues. CDR1 is SGDLS, CDR2 YYNGEE, per germline.

CDR3 sequence: CASSQRPPGALDNEQFF. The CDR3 DNA sequence: TGTGCCAGCAGCCAAAGACCTCCGGGGGCTCTGGACAATGAGCAGTTCTTC. This chain uses TRBV14 with TRBJ2-1; D is perhaps TRBD1 or TRBD2 (6 bases each). The germline CDR1 and CDR2 sequences are SGHDN and FVKESK. Trimming took 2 bases from V and 5 from J, leaving 19 bases between them. The CDR3 is 17 amino acids.

This clonotype has more than one count but fewer than ten. This chain uses TRBV7-8 with TRBJ2-6; D perhaps matches TRBD2 (6 bases). Germline assignment: CDR1 SGHVS and CDR2 FQNEAQ. The CDR3 extends over 21 amino acids. The V end was cut by 4 bases, the J end by 0 bases, with 25 bases between. The CDR3 sequence: CASSYAGVGTRRDSGANVLTF. CDR3 DNA: TGTGCCAGCAGCTACGCAGGTGTGGGGACTCGGAGGGACTCTGGGGCCAACGTCCTGACTTTC.

V and J are TRBV5-1 and TRBJ2-2; maybe TRBD1 (6 bases). The CDR3 consists of 14 residues. Trimming took off 6 bases at V and 4 bases at J, with 13 bases between the two ends. Germline V gene data show CDR1 as SGHRS and CDR2 as YFSETQ. CDR3 loop: CASTDLRGTGELFF. For the CDR3, the DNA is TGCGCCAGCACGGATCTCAGGGGCACCGGGGAGCTGTTTTTT.

This clonotype was detected only a few times. The chain links TRBV29-1 to TRBJ2-1, with D possibly TRBD2 on 5 matching bases. This CDR3 spans 15 amino acids. Germline V lookup: CDR1 SQVTM, CDR2 ANQGSEA. V was pared by 7 bases and J by 4 bases, with 20 bases between. DNA for the CDR3: TGCAGCGCCCTGCCCGGTGGTCGAGGGTACAATGAGCAGTTCTTC. Its protein product is CSALPGGRGYNEQFF.

The chain carries TRBV12-3 or TRBV12-4 and TRBJ1-4; 8 nucleotides align to TRBD1. This CDR3 is built from 18 residues. V shed 2 bases, J shed 0 bases, and the junction held 8 bases outside the gene matches. The CDR3 nucleotides are TGTGCCAGCAGTTTAAGGACAGGGAGTATTGCAACTAATGAAAAACTGTTTTTT. Its translation: CASSLRTGSIATNEKLFF.

The chain has TRBV18 and TRBJ1-5; D is undetermined. The germline V gene has CDR1 KGHSH and CDR2 LQKENI. Deletions cut 3 bases from V and 5 bases from J, with 8 bases between. This CDR3 contains 13 residues. The CDR3 here is CASSPFSDQPQHF. CDR3 nucleotides: TGTGCCAGCTCACCTTTTTCCGATCAGCCCCAGCATTTT.

This clonotype was observed a handful of times. The gene calls are TRBV3-1 and TRBJ2-6; D perhaps matches TRBD2 (5 bases). This CDR3 region has 13 residues. Germline values: CDR1 LGHDT, CDR2 YNNKEL (reference sequence). The V end was cut by 7 bases, the J end by 2 bases, with 6 bases between. The CDR3 DNA follows: TGTGCCAGCATGCGGGCTGGGGCCAACGTCCTGACTTTC. Residues: CASMRAGANVLTF.

The chain is built from TRBV27 and TRBJ2-7, with 9 bases fitting TRBD2. Losses at the gene ends were 4 bases for V and 7 bases for J; bases not matched to a gene: 11. This CDR3 region has 15 residues. Germline V gene lookup returns CDR1 MNHEY and CDR2 SMNVEV (reference sequence). The CDR3 nucleotides read TGTGCCAGCAGTTCCTTAGGCGGGAGGGCCCAAGAGCAGTACTTC. Translation: CASSSLGGRAQEQYF.

V and J are TRBV6-1 and TRBJ2-4, with no clear D. Germline assignment: CDR1 MNHNS and CDR2 SASEGT. This CDR3 is built from 12 residues. Trimming pared 2 bases from V and 7 bases from J, leaving 6 bases between. For the CDR3, the DNA is TGTGCCAGCAGTGAAACGTGGAACATTCAGTACTTC. It translates to CASSETWNIQYF.

The chain links TRBV6-2 or TRBV6-3 to TRBJ2-7; no definite D call. From germline, CDR1 is MNHEY and CDR2 SVGEGT. Trimming shortened V by 2 bases and J by 3 bases, and 8 bases separated the two germline ends. The length of the CDR3 is 13 residues. The CDR3 DNA reads TGTGCCAGCAGTTACCGGCTAGTCTACGAGCAGTACTTC. Its protein is CASSYRLVYEQYF.

This clonotype appeared a few times. V gene TRBV9 combines with J gene TRBJ2-6, with TRBD1 matching over 7 bases. Germline assignment: CDR1 SGDLS and CDR2 YYNGEE. The V gene end was trimmed by 0 bases and the J gene end by 0 bases; junction bases not matched to a gene: 6. CDR3 length equals 18 residues. CDR3 in amino acids: CASSVVVQGDSGANVLTF. CDR3 nucleotides: TGTGCCAGCAGCGTAGTTGTGCAGGGGGACTCTGGGGCCAACGTCCTGACTTTC.

This clonotype showed up many times. As DNA, the CDR3 is TGCAGCGTTGCGGAAAGCGGGAGAGGCGAGCAGTACTTC. Protein sequence: CSVAESGRGEQYF. The V gene is TRBV29-1, the J gene TRBJ2-7; 8 bases map to TRBD2. Germline values: CDR1 SQVTM, CDR2 ANQGSEA. The ends lost 4 bases at V and 6 bases at J; junction bases unmatched: 8. This CDR3 has 13 amino acids.

The chain combines TRBV7-8 with TRBJ2-3; no firm D call. Germline assignment: CDR1 SGHVS and CDR2 FQNEAQ. V was clipped by 5 bases and J by 4 bases, with 19 bases between them. The CDR3 is made up of 16 amino acids. The CDR3 DNA sequence: TGTGCCAGCAGCCCATCGCAGAGGAGTAGGGCAGATACGCAGTATTTT. It encodes CASSPSQRSRADTQYF.

About this clonotype itself: Sequence at one end of the junction differs from germline and may be a read error. The chain uses TRBV27 and TRBJ2-6; 10 nucleotides line up with TRBD2. The CDR3 is 16 amino acids. CDR1 MNHEY and CDR2 SMNVEV come from the germline V gene (reference sequence). This CDR3 is CASSSAGGLGANILTF. Here the CDR3 DNA reads TGTGCCAGCAGTTCAGCGGGAGGGCTCGGGGCCAACATCCTGACTTTC. Filled out from reference TRBV27 and TRBJ2-6, the complete variable domain reads EAQVTQNPRYLITVTGKKLTVTCSQNMNHEYMSWYRQDPGLGLRQIYYSMNVEVTDKGDVPEGYKVSRKEKRNFPLILESPSPNQTSLYFCASSSAGGLGANILTFGAGSRLTVL.

This clonotype was picked up a small number of times. V and J are TRBV20-1 and TRBJ2-2, with D unresolved. CDR3 length: 13 residues. Trimming shortened V by 3 bases and J by 1 base, and 6 bases separated the two germline ends. Per germline, CDR1 DFQATT and CDR2 SNEGSKA (reference sequence). The CDR3 DNA reads as TGCAGTGCTAGGAAGGGGAACACCGGGGAGCTGTTTTTT. It codes for CSARKGNTGELFF.

Concerning this clonotype itself: At one end the junction does not follow the germline gene, possibly because of a read error. The chain recombines TRBV2 with TRBJ2-3; the match to TRBD1 covers 7 bases. From germline, CDR1 is SNHLY and CDR2 FYNNEI. The CDR3 sequence is 12 residues long. Written as DNA, the CDR3 is TGTGCCAGCAGGGGCGACAGGGATAAGCAGTATTTT. Protein sequence: CASRGDRDKQYF.

This clonotype was detected a few times. The chain has TRBV18 and TRBJ1-2; D might be TRBD1 (6 bases). The CDR3 loop spans 12 amino acids. V was pared by 6 bases and J by 7 bases, with 12 bases between. Germline CDR1 and CDR2: KGHSH and LQKENI. CDR3 coding DNA: TGTGCCAGCTCTCCAACAGGGCCTGGCTACACCTTC. As protein: CASSPTGPGYTF.

This chain uses TRBV4-2 with TRBJ2-7, with D possibly TRBD2 on 5 matching bases. Germline V gene sequence: CDR1 LGHNA, CDR2 YNFKEQ. V lost 2 bases, J lost 7 bases, and 12 bases lay in between. The CDR3 has 13 amino acids. CDR3 bases: TGTGCCAGCAGCCAACCGACCCCGGGGGAGCAGTACTTC. This sequence encodes CASSQPTPGEQYF.

The chain employs TRBV29-1 and TRBJ2-7, with TRBD2 matching over 7 bases. In germline, CDR1 is SQVTM, CDR2 ANQGSEA. The CDR3 extends over 14 amino acids. The J segment lost 5 bases and the V segment lost 1 base, leaving 8 bases of the junction unmatched. This CDR3 reads CSVEGGTTGDEQYF. The DNA for the CDR3 is TGCAGCGTTGAAGGCGGGACTACCGGTGACGAGCAGTACTTC.

V and J are TRBV28 and TRBJ2-4; 11 bases line up with TRBD1. The assigned J gene may be wrong: the sequence end matches TRBJ2-7 better. Germline CDR1 MDHEN, CDR2 SYDVKM. The CDR3 sequence is 19 residues long. The CDR3 coding sequence is TGTGCCAGCAGACCTTCCTCTGGACAGGGGGCGAGATTCCACTACGAGCAGTACTTC. Protein sequence: CASRPSSGQGARFHYEQYF.